Following are 13 T cell receptor beta chains from one sample sequenced in a study of Graves' ophthalmopathy and Graves' hyperthyroidism. The authors amplified TCR beta CDR3 regions from RNA transcripts. The first-round RT-PCR employed HTBI primers together with the Qiagen OneStep RT-PCR kit. A multiplex PCR was then performed as the second round. Each CDR3 protein is one row after TCRdb ran MiXCR on the multiplex PCR reads. There are some 380,000 distinct CDR3 sequences in the sample; 15% occur only once, and 5.5% to 7% lies in the top ten. Material: peripheral blood. The receptors derive from a woman aged 18-29 years with stable Graves' hyperthyroidism.

This clonotype was seen at least ten times. V usage is TRBV11-2 and J usage is TRBJ2-2; the D gene is possibly TRBD1 (5 bases). CDR3 size: 14 residues. Deletions cut 3 bases from V and 0 bases from J, with 5 bases between. Germline V gene data show CDR1 as SGHAT and CDR2 as FQNNGV. The CDR3 DNA reads as TGTGCCAGCAGCTTGACAGCGAACACCGGGGAGCTGTTTTTT. Amino acids: CASSLTANTGELFF.

This clonotype was seen at least ten times. The genes are TRBV27 and TRBJ2-7, with TRBD1 matching over 8 bases. The CDR3 consists of 14 residues. Germline CDR1 reads MNHEY; CDR2 reads SMNVEV (reference sequence). V shed 3 bases, J shed 4 bases, and the junction held 5 bases outside the gene matches. The CDR3 DNA sequence: TGTGCCAGCAGTTTGGGACAGGACCATTACGAGCAGTACTTC. This sequence encodes CASSLGQDHYEQYF.

This clonotype was counted at least ten times. This chain connects TRBV12-3 or TRBV12-4 to TRBJ1-5, with D possibly matching TRBD1 (6 bases). The V end was cut by 7 bases, the J end by 6 bases, with 13 bases between. This CDR3 has 13 amino acids. CDR3 in DNA: TGTGCCAGCAATGAGGGGGGAGCTCAGCCCCAGCATTTT. Translating it yields CASNEGGAQPQHF.

This clonotype appeared many times. V is TRBV6-1 and J is TRBJ1-2; 9 nucleotides agree with TRBD1. The germline V gene encodes CDR1 MNHNS and CDR2 SASEGT. The CDR3 consists of 15 residues. The V gene end was trimmed by 6 bases and the J gene end by 1 base; junction bases not matched to a gene: 6. CDR3: CASSPGQGRNYGYTF. CDR3 DNA sequence: TGTGCCAGCAGCCCGGGACAGGGTCGTAACTATGGCTACACCTTC.

This clonotype was detected ten times or more. This chain joins TRBV19 and TRBJ1-6; D is uncertain. The germline gives CDR1 LNHDA, CDR2 SQIVND (reference sequence). This CDR3 is built from 16 residues. V was cut by 5 bases and J by 0 bases, with 11 bases left in between. Here the CDR3 reads CASSPDTSSYNSPLHF. The CDR3 DNA reads as TGTGCCAGTAGTCCCGACACGAGCTCCTATAATTCACCCCTCCACTTT.

This clonotype was observed at least ten times. The chain combines TRBV27 with TRBJ1-2; D gene uncertain. The ends were cut back, 3 bases at V and 2 bases at J, with 7 bases in the middle. In germline, CDR1 is MNHEY, CDR2 SMNVEV (reference sequence). The CDR3 runs 13 residues. The CDR3 loop reads CASSFGQNYGYTF. The CDR3 coding sequence is TGTGCCAGCAGTTTTGGCCAGAACTATGGCTACACCTTC.

This rearrangement joins TRBV2 to TRBJ1-2; 9 bases agree with TRBD1. The CDR3 length is 13 residues. Germline CDR1 SNHLY, CDR2 FYNNEI. Losses at the gene ends were 10 bases for V and 5 bases for J; bases not matched to a gene: 8. CDR3 sequence reads: CATRDRAGYGYTF. The DNA of the CDR3 is TGTGCCACGAGGGACAGGGCCGGTTATGGCTACACCTTC.

This clonotype was seen repeatedly, ten times or more. This chain links TRBV11-3 with TRBJ2-2, with D maybe TRBD2 (5 bases). Germline loops: CDR1 SGHNT, CDR2 YENEEA. This CDR3 spans 14 amino acids. Trimming shortened V by 5 bases and J by 3 bases, and 10 bases separated the two germline ends. In DNA, the CDR3 is TGTGCCAGCAGCCTCATCGGGGACACCGGGGAGCTGTTTTTT. Encoded protein: CASSLIGDTGELFF.

This clonotype was seen only a few times. The chain joins TRBV27 to TRBJ2-3; the D gene is possibly TRBD1 (5 bases). V lost 5 bases and J 4 bases, leaving 13 bases between the germline ends. The CDR3 consists of 14 residues. Germline assignment: CDR1 MNHEY and CDR2 SMNVEV (reference sequence). The CDR3 DNA reads TGTGCCAGCAGTAAACCAGGGTTGCCAGATACGCAGTATTTT. Its protein product is CASSKPGLPDTQYF.

This chain joins TRBV28 and TRBJ1-5; the match to TRBD1 covers 8 bases. From germline, CDR1 is MDHEN and CDR2 SYDVKM. The J segment lost 0 bases and the V segment lost 2 bases, leaving 12 bases of the junction unmatched. There are 19 residues in the CDR3. Here the CDR3 DNA reads TGTGCCAGCAGTTTACCCACAGGGGGGTTGATGTATAGCAATCAGCCCCAGCATTTT. It translates to CASSLPTGGLMYSNQPQHF.

The rearrangement joins TRBV7-2 to TRBJ1-3, with D uncertain. Trimming pared 4 bases from V and 2 bases from J, leaving 9 bases between. CDR1 and CDR2 (germline): SGHTA, FQGNSA. The CDR3 has 14 residues. The CDR3 coding sequence is TGTGCCAGCAGCTCCGGAGGGACTGGAAACACCATATATTTT. It is translated as CASSSGGTGNTIYF.

This clonotype was detected ten times or more. The chain carries TRBV6-5 and TRBJ1-5; perhaps TRBD1 as D (5 bases). In germline, CDR1 is MNHEY, CDR2 SVGAGI. The CDR3 runs 14 residues. The ends were cut back, 2 bases at V and 5 bases at J, with 10 bases in the middle. The CDR3 bases are TGTGCCAGCAGTTACGGGGCATCCCATCAGCCCCAGCATTTT. Translation: CASSYGASHQPQHF.

This clonotype has a count of ten or more. The DNA for the CDR3 is TGTGCCAGCAGCTTAGCTAATTCACCCCTCCACTTT. Translation gives CASSLANSPLHF. The chain combines TRBV11-2 with TRBJ1-6, with D uncertain. Trimming removed 1 base at V and 6 bases at J, with 1 base between. There are 12 residues in the CDR3. Germline V lookup: CDR1 SGHAT, CDR2 FQNNGV.